Listed here are 6 T cell receptor beta chains from one sample, sequenced in a study of blood T cells in healthy people across ages. Combining a sample-barcoded 5' primer with a J-beta primer mix, a second PCR ran for roughly 7 to 11 cycles. TCRdb ran MiXCR on the 5' RACE reads and lists one entry per CDR3 protein. The table lists approximately 670,000 distinct CDR3 sequences, 40% to 50% of them singletons. Sequencing used blood. The receptors were gathered from a man aged 80 or over in good health.

This clonotype was seen many times. This chain connects TRBV27 to TRBJ1-2; possible D gene TRBD1, 5 bases. CDR1 and CDR2 (germline): MNHEY, SMNVEV (reference sequence). Trimming shortened V by 6 bases and J by 5 bases, and 10 bases separated the two germline ends. The CDR3 extends over 12 amino acids. This CDR3 is CASSGAGYGYTF. The CDR3 nucleotides read TGTGCCAGCAGCGGGGCGGGATATGGCTACACCTTC.

On this clonotype itself: A much larger clone lies one base from this, so it may be a read error. CDR3 nucleotides: TGTGCCAGCAGCCAATCATCTGGCACAGATACGCAGTATTTT. This translates into CASSQSSGTDTQYF. The V gene is TRBV7-2, the J gene TRBJ2-3; D is unclear. The germline V gene encodes CDR1 SGHTA and CDR2 FQGNSA. The CDR3 consists of 14 residues. The V end lost 5 bases, the J end lost 1 base, and 10 bases lay between the germline ends. The whole variable domain, remainder taken from reference TRBV7-2 and TRBJ2-3, is GAGVSQSPSNKVTEKGKDVELRCDPISGHTALYWYRQSLGQGLEFLIYFQGNSAPDKSGLPSDRFSAERTGGSVSTLTIQRTQQEDSAVYLCASSQSSGTDTQYFGPGTRLTVL.

The V gene is TRBV7-2, the J gene TRBJ2-5; 10 bases line up with TRBD2. This CDR3 region has 17 residues. J gave up 5 bases and V 3 bases, and 12 bases lay outside the gene matches. CDR1 and CDR2 (germline): SGHTA, FQGNSA. CDR3 coding DNA: TGTGCCAGCAGCTTTGGGCTAGCGGGAGCCGCGGGGGAGACCCAGTACTTC. Translation: CASSFGLAGAAGETQYF.

Worth noting for this clonotype: Being one base from a much bigger clone, this may be a read error. The gene calls are TRBV7-7 and TRBJ2-1; D is uncertain. Trimming pared 0 bases from V and 13 bases from J, leaving 19 bases between. The CDR3 spans 15 residues. Germline V gene data show CDR1 as SSHAT and CDR2 as FNYEAQ (reference sequence). Here the CDR3 DNA reads TGTGCCAGCAGCTTAGCAGGGTCGGGTATTGAGACCCAGTTCTTC. Translated, it gives CASSLAGSGIETQFF. Together with reference TRBV7-7 and TRBJ2-1, the CDR3 gives the full variable domain: GAGVSQSPRYKVTKRGQDVTLRCDPISSHATLYWYQQALGQGPEFLTYFNYEAQPDKSGLPSDRFSAERPEGSISTLTIQRTEQRDSAMYRCASSLAGSGIETQFFGPGTRLTVL.

With respect to this clonotype: This may be a read error: a much more frequent sequence differs by one nucleotide. The genes are TRBV4-2 and TRBJ2-1; D may be TRBD1 or TRBD2 (5 bases each). The J call is uncertain, as TRBJ2-7 better fits the DNA end. Germline CDR1 and CDR2: LGHNA and YNFKEQ. The CDR3 extends over 14 amino acids. The CDR3: CASSQGDAYNEQYF. The CDR3 coding sequence is TGTGCCAGCAGCCAAGGGGACGCTTACAATGAGCAGTACTTC.

The sample holds many counts of this clonotype. The rearrangement uses TRBV4-3 and TRBJ2-1; possibly TRBD2 for D (5 bases). The V and J ends lost 0 bases and 8 bases respectively, with 17 bases between them. The CDR3 is 16 amino acids. CDR1 LGHNA and CDR2 YSLEER come from the germline V gene. Here the CDR3 reads CASSQDFSGRGDEQFF. DNA of the CDR3: TGCGCCAGCAGCCAAGATTTTTCGGGGAGAGGCGATGAGCAGTTCTTC.